Listed here are 17 T cell receptor beta chains from one sample, sequenced in a study of cytomegalovirus exposure and HLA in healthy donors. Libraries were prepared by immunoSEQ multiplex PCR; TCRdb keeps only in-frame clonotypes and omits some of them. Among some 90,000 clones listed, 96% were seen once. The sequenced sample was PBMCs. The receptors derive from a man between 18 and 35 years old in good health and CMV-seronegative.

The CDR3 loop is CASSQDTNTEAFF. In DNA form, the CDR3 reads TGTGCCAGCAGTCAAGACACGAACACTGAAGCTTTCTTT. The chain joins TRBV5-6 to TRBJ1-1; D call uncertain. The V gene lost 5 bases and the J gene lost 1 base, with 9 bases spanning the gap. This CDR3 is built from 13 residues. Germline V lookup: CDR1 SGHDT, CDR2 YYEEEE.

J is TRBJ2-7 and V is TRBV7-6, with a weak D call TRBD1 (6 bases). V was pared by 1 base and J by 7 bases, with 14 bases between. Germline CDR1 and CDR2: SGHVS and FNYEAQ. This CDR3 spans 14 amino acids. CDR3 DNA: TGTGCCAGCAGCTTAGGTCAGGGGCCCATGGAGCAGTACTTC. Amino acid sequence: CASSLGQGPMEQYF. The whole variable domain, remainder taken from reference TRBV7-6 and TRBJ2-7, is GAGVSQSPRYKVTKRGQDVALRCDPISGHVSLYWYRQALGQGPEFLTYFNYEAQQDKSGLPNDRFSAERPEGSISTLTIQRTEQRDSAMYRCASSLGQGPMEQYFGPGTRLTVT.

V and J are TRBV28 and TRBJ2-7, with a weak D call TRBD2 (6 bases). The V end was cut by 6 bases, the J end by 3 bases, with 12 bases between. The germline V gene has CDR1 MDHEN and CDR2 SYDVKM. This CDR3 region has 13 residues. The CDR3 is CASRAGAGYEQYV. CDR3 coding DNA: TGTGCCAGCAGGGCCGGAGCGGGCTACGAGCAGTACGTC.

The chain joins TRBV5-6 to TRBJ2-7; weak D call: TRBD2 (6 bases). This CDR3 is 13 amino acids long. Per germline, CDR1 SGHDT and CDR2 YYEEEE. V gave up 1 base and J gave up 4 bases, with 9 bases separating them. CDR3 region: CASSLYSGYEQYF. CDR3 sequence (DNA): TGTGCCAGCAGCTTGTATAGCGGTTACGAGCAGTACTTC.

The V call is TRBV7-9, the J call TRBJ1-2; 10 bases map to TRBD1. This CDR3 has 15 amino acids. After removal of 5 bases from V and 0 bases from J, the junction contained 3 bases not matched to a gene. Germline V gives CDR1 SEHNR, CDR2 FQNEAQ (reference sequence). The CDR3 protein is CASSRDRGANYGYTF. CDR3 bases: TGTGCCAGCAGCCGGGACAGGGGAGCTAACTATGGCTACACCTTC.

The chain's CDR3 is CASSYQSSGNGEQYF. CDR3 nucleotides: TGTGCCAGCAGTTACCAGAGCAGCGGGAACGGTGAGCAGTACTTC. V and J are TRBV6-6 and TRBJ2-7, with 7 bases aligning to TRBD2. The CDR3 extends over 15 amino acids. Germline-derived CDR1 and CDR2 are MNHNY and SVGAGI (reference sequence). J lost 7 bases, V lost 2 bases, and 11 bases had no gene match.

The chain is built from TRBV11-3 and TRBJ2-3; a weak D match, TRBD2 (6 bases). Germline CDR1 is SGHNT and CDR2 is YENEEA. The CDR3 contains 14 residues. V lost 7 bases and J lost 0, with 11 bases in between. The DNA of the CDR3 is TGTGCCAGCAAAGGGCGGGGTAGCACAGATACGCAGTATTTT. Protein product: CASKGRGSTDTQYF.

CDR3 residues: CASSIGVQGHGYTF. The CDR3 DNA is TGTGCCAGTAGTATTGGTGTGCAGGGGCATGGCTACACCTTC. The chain is built from TRBV19 and TRBJ1-2; maybe TRBD1 (6 bases). CDR3 length: 14 residues. V lost 3 bases and J lost 6, with 14 bases in between. CDR1 and CDR2 from the germline V gene are LNHDA and SQIVND (reference sequence).

The rearrangement links TRBV6-5 to TRBJ1-5, with TRBD1 as a possible D gene (5 bases). This CDR3 contains 14 residues. V was clipped by 8 bases and J by 2 bases, with 13 bases between them. Germline CDR1 and CDR2: MNHEY and SVGAGI. In DNA form, the CDR3 reads TGTGCCAGCGCCCGGGGGGGTGGCAATCAGCCCCAGCATTTT. As protein: CASARGGGNQPQHF.

The genes are TRBV20-1 and TRBJ2-5; no clear D. Trimming removed 4 bases at V and 1 base at J, with 4 bases between. The germline gives CDR1 DFQATT, CDR2 SNEGSKA (reference sequence). This CDR3 region has 11 residues. CDR3 residues: CSATFQETQYF. CDR3 sequence (DNA): TGCAGTGCTACCTTCCAAGAGACCCAGTACTTC.

The gene calls are TRBV5-8 and TRBJ2-7; no definite D call. This CDR3 is built from 11 residues. Germline CDR1 and CDR2: SGHTS and YDEGEE. V was shortened by 3 bases and J by 5 bases, with 6 bases between the two germline ends. The CDR3 is CASSSLHEQYF. CDR3 nucleotide sequence: TGTGCCAGCAGCTCACTCCACGAGCAGTACTTC.

The chain joins TRBV15 to TRBJ2-1, with TRBD2 matching 9 bases. The trim removed 1 base at V and 5 bases at J, leaving 3 bases unmatched. CDR1 is LNHNV, CDR2 YYDKDF, per germline (reference sequence). The CDR3 runs to 15 residues. CDR3 loop: CATSRGLAEDNEQFF. As DNA, the CDR3 is TGTGCCACCAGCAGAGGACTAGCGGAAGACAATGAGCAGTTCTTC.

The chain carries TRBV10-1 and TRBJ2-1; 7 positions agree with TRBD2. The CDR3 sequence is 16 residues long. Germline V CDR1 and CDR2: WNHNN, SYGVQD (reference sequence). V shed 2 bases and J 0 bases; nucleotides not matched to a gene: 4. CDR3 sequence (DNA): TGCGCCAGCAGTGAGGGAGGGAGGGCCTCCTACAATGAGCAGTTCTTC. The encoded protein is CASSEGGRASYNEQFF.

This rearrangement joins TRBV19 to TRBJ1-4; TRBD1 aligns across 7 bases. V lost 6 bases, J lost 2 bases, and 6 bases stayed unmatched. This CDR3 has 15 amino acids. Per germline, CDR1 LNHDA and CDR2 SQIVND (reference sequence). The CDR3 DNA is TGTGCCAGTAGCTCGACAGGGTACACTAATGAAAAACTGTTTTTT. Amino acids: CASSSTGYTNEKLFF.

The CDR3 DNA reads TGTGCCAGTGTGACAGCTAACACTGAAGCTTTCTTT. Its protein product is CASVTANTEAFF. This chain connects TRBV19 to TRBJ1-1; possible D gene TRBD1, 5 bases. The V end was cut by 8 bases, the J end by 2 bases, with 9 bases between. The CDR3 contains 12 residues. CDR1 and CDR2 from the germline V gene are LNHDA and SQIVND (reference sequence).

The rearrangement joins TRBV9 to TRBJ2-3; 9 bases align to TRBD1. Trimming at V came to 4 bases and at J to 5 bases, leaving 5 bases not matched to a gene. Germline V gene sequence: CDR1 SGDLS, CDR2 YYNGEE. The CDR3 runs to 14 residues. CDR3 amino acids: CASSSGTGLDTQYF. In DNA, the CDR3 is TGTGCCAGCAGCTCCGGGACAGGGTTAGATACGCAGTATTTT.

V and J are TRBV7-2 and TRBJ2-3, with D uncertain. This CDR3 spans 12 amino acids. The germline gives CDR1 SGHTA, CDR2 FQGNSA. V was pared by 2 bases and J by 9 bases, with 9 bases between. The CDR3 is CASSLLGHTQYF. In DNA form, the CDR3 reads TGTGCCAGCAGCTTACTAGGTCACACGCAGTATTTT. Variable domain in full (rest from reference TRBV7-2 and TRBJ2-3): GAGVSQSPSNKVTEKGKDVELRCDPISGHTALYWYRQSLGQGLEFLIYFQGNSAPDKSGLPSDRFSAERTGGSVSTLTIQRTQQEDSAVYLCASSLLGHTQYFGPGTRLTVL.